This T cell receptor (beta chain) stems from a study of Graves' ophthalmopathy and Graves' hyperthyroidism. Study conclusions and caveats: Ophthalmopathy versus stable hyperthyroidism: 13-signature model gave less than 90% sensitivity, 75% to 83% specificity.

Germline V gene lookup returns CDR1 SEHNR and CDR2 FQNEAQ (reference sequence). This CDR3 has 12 residues. Remarks on this clonotype: What it recognizes is unknown. A read error may be the cause here, since a much bigger clone is one base away.

The authors amplified TCR beta CDR3 regions from RNA transcripts. HTBI primers were used in a first-round RT-PCR, which preceded a second-round multiplex PCR. TCRdb itself ran the multiplex PCR reads through MiXCR, one entry per CDR3 protein. The top ten clones hold about 7.3% of a sample with some 380,000 distinct CDR3 sequences, 15% of them seen once. What was sequenced was peripheral blood. The receptor was isolated from a woman between 18 and 29 years old with stable Graves' hyperthyroidism. The rearrangement uses TRBV7-9 and TRBJ1-1, with no clear D. The CDR3 region has the DNA TGTGCCAGCAGCCTTCGAGTGACTGAAGCTTGCTTT. It encodes CASSLRVTEACF.